This entry lists 21 T cell receptor beta chains sequenced from one sample in a study of blood T cell repertoires in COVID-19. Sequenced by immunoSEQ multiplex PCR; TCRdb stores in-frame clones only, minus some. Of 50,000 to 75,000 clones in the sample, around nine tenths were seen once. What was sequenced was peripheral blood. All receptors derive from a man in his sixties with acute or convalescent COVID-19.

J is TRBJ1-3 and V is TRBV2; D is possibly TRBD1 (5 bases). V shed 1 base and J shed 2 bases, with 9 bases lying between them. The CDR3 length is 15 residues. Germline assignment: CDR1 SNHLY and CDR2 FYNNEI. Here the CDR3 reads CASSEGTRAGNTIYF. Written as DNA, the CDR3 is TGTGCCAGCAGTGAAGGGACCAGGGCTGGAAACACCATATATTTT.

V and J are TRBV14 and TRBJ1-6, with 7 bases fitting TRBD1. V lost 4 bases, J lost 8 bases, and 5 bases stayed unmatched. CDR3 length equals 14 residues. The germline gives CDR1 SGHDN, CDR2 FVKESK. The CDR3 DNA sequence: TGTGCCAGCAGCCCCGGACAGGCTTATTCACCCCTCCACTTT. It yields the protein CASSPGQAYSPLHF.

This sequence joins TRBV30 and TRBJ2-7, with 7 nucleotides matching TRBD2. Germline CDR1 GTSNPN, CDR2 SVGIG (reference sequence). Trimming cost V 4 bases and J 0 bases; bases outside gene matches: 6. CDR3 size: 14 residues. CDR3 sequence reads: CAWTPGGVSYEQYF. The CDR3 DNA sequence: TGTGCCTGGACCCCGGGAGGAGTCTCCTACGAGCAGTACTTC.

The chain combines TRBV3-1 (or the pseudogene TRBV3-2) with TRBJ1-2; no reliable D call. V lost 1 base and J lost 6, with 6 bases in between. Germline V gene lookup returns CDR1 LGHDT and CDR2 YNNKEL (reference sequence). CDR3 length equals 12 residues. The CDR3 sequence: CASSQGAHGYTF. DNA of the CDR3: TGTGCCAGCAGCCAAGGGGCGCATGGCTACACCTTC.

V gene TRBV13 combines with J gene TRBJ2-3, with 8 bases fitting TRBD2. J was trimmed by 0 bases and V by 0 bases; bases with no gene match: 2. CDR3 length: 16 amino acids. From germline, CDR1 is PRHDT and CDR2 FYEKMQ (reference sequence). The chain's CDR3 is CASSLGAGGSTDTQYF. The DNA of the CDR3 is TGTGCCAGCAGCTTAGGGGCGGGGGGTAGCACAGATACGCAGTATTTT.

This clone was counted once. The chain recombines TRBV7-2 with TRBJ1-2; TRBD1 matches at 9 bases. The CDR3 loop spans 13 amino acids. Trimming cost V 7 bases and J 8 bases; bases outside gene matches: 8. The germline V gene encodes CDR1 SGHTA and CDR2 FQGNSA. This CDR3 reads CASIIGQGKGYTF. DNA for the CDR3: TGTGCCAGCATCATAGGACAGGGGAAGGGCTACACCTTC.

V and J are TRBV18 and TRBJ1-1; no firm D call. The ends were cut back, 4 bases at V and 4 bases at J, with 7 bases in the middle. CDR3 length equals 12 residues. CDR1 is KGHSH and CDR2 is LQKENI in the germline V gene. In nucleotides, the CDR3 is TGTGCCAGCTCACTCGGGAGCACTGAAGCTTTCTTT. It is translated as CASSLGSTEAFF.

This rearrangement joins TRBV5-1 to TRBJ1-2, with TRBD1 identical over 7 bases. J was trimmed by 4 bases and V by 5 bases; bases with no gene match: 8. The germline gives CDR1 SGHRS, CDR2 YFSETQ. The CDR3 sequence is 14 residues long. CDR3 sequence: CASRILQGGYGYTF. Here the CDR3 DNA reads TGCGCCAGCAGAATACTCCAGGGGGGCTATGGCTACACCTTC.

The chain employs TRBV5-6 and TRBJ1-2, with 8 bases that match TRBD1. The CDR3 is 15 amino acids. V lost 4 bases and J lost 5; bases outside the gene matches: 10. The germline V gene encodes CDR1 SGHDT and CDR2 YYEEEE. Here the CDR3 reads CASSTDRGTRYGYTF. The CDR3, as DNA: TGTGCCAGCAGCACCGACAGGGGTACTAGGTATGGCTACACCTTC.

The V and J genes are TRBV5-6 and TRBJ2-1; possibly TRBD2 for D (5 bases). Germline CDR1 and CDR2: SGHDT and YYEEEE. The CDR3 consists of 15 residues. V was shortened by 0 bases and J by 7 bases, with 14 bases between the two germline ends. In nucleotides, the CDR3 is TGTGCCAGCAGCTTGGATTTAGGACCGGGAAATGAGCAGTTCTTC. As protein: CASSLDLGPGNEQFF.

The chain couples TRBV15 to TRBJ2-1; the match to TRBD2 covers 9 bases. V lost 1 base and J lost 5; bases outside the gene matches: 3. CDR1 is LNHNV and CDR2 is YYDKDF in the germline V gene (reference sequence). CDR3 length equals 15 residues. The CDR3 DNA reads as TGTGCCACCAGCAGAGGAAGCGGGGGGAACAATGAGCAGTTCTTC. It is translated as CATSRGSGGNNEQFF.

The chain uses TRBV27 and TRBJ1-6; 7 bases are shared with TRBD1. CDR1 and CDR2 (germline): MNHEY, SMNVEV (reference sequence). The CDR3 has 16 residues. V lost 5 bases and J lost 9; bases outside the gene matches: 13. CDR3 in DNA: TGTGCCAGCAGTCCCAGACAGGGCCCAGGCTCTTCACCCCTCCACTTT. Its translation: CASSPRQGPGSSPLHF.

CDR3 nucleotides: TGTGCCAGCAGTGGCCAGCACTATAGCAATCAGCCCCAGCATTTT. It yields the protein CASSGQHYSNQPQHF. This sequence joins TRBV7-2 and TRBJ1-5, with unresolved D. V was shortened by 6 bases and J by 0 bases, with 12 bases between the two germline ends. The germline V gene has CDR1 SGHTA and CDR2 FQGNSA. The CDR3 is made up of 15 amino acids.

The CDR3 bases are TGTGCCAGCAGCTTGGGGCTCGAGGGTCGCGAAAAACTGTTTTTT. Residues: CASSLGLEGREKLFF. The rearrangement links TRBV5-8 to TRBJ1-4; D is uncertain. Germline V lookup: CDR1 SGHTS, CDR2 YDEGEE. CDR3 length equals 15 residues. Trimming removed 0 bases from V and 8 bases from J, with 14 bases in between.

Relative to its sample, this clone is medium-sized. The chain links TRBV19 to TRBJ1-6; 7 nucleotides match TRBD1. CDR3 size: 18 residues. Per germline, CDR1 LNHDA and CDR2 SQIVND (reference sequence). The ends lost 2 bases at V and 0 bases at J; junction bases unmatched: 7. The CDR3 bases are TGTGCCAGTAGTATACTCCCGGACAGGAGCTCCTATAATTCACCCCTCCACTTT. Residues: CASSILPDRSSYNSPLHF.

The rearrangement uses TRBV11-2 and TRBJ1-6; D is possibly TRBD1 (5 bases). Between the trimmed V and J ends, which lost 2 bases and 10 bases, there was a span of 15 bases. Germline lookup yields CDR1 SGHAT and CDR2 FQNNGV. The CDR3 is 15 amino acids. This chain's CDR3 is CASSLFAGSRSPLHF. The CDR3 nucleotides read TGTGCCAGCAGCTTATTCGCAGGGTCAAGGTCACCCCTCCACTTT.

The rearrangement uses TRBV5-1 and TRBJ1-4; 7 bases align to TRBD1. Germline V gives CDR1 SGHRS, CDR2 YFSETQ. The CDR3 spans 15 residues. V was clipped by 4 bases and J by 5 bases; unmatched bases: 8. The CDR3 sequence is CASSITGAENEKLFF. The CDR3 DNA is TGCGCCAGCAGCATAACAGGGGCAGAAAATGAAAAACTGTTTTTT.

The rearrangement uses TRBV19 and TRBJ1-1; 7 nucleotides line up with TRBD1. Germline V lookup: CDR1 LNHDA, CDR2 SQIVND (reference sequence). The CDR3 consists of 14 residues. V trimming: 1 base; J trimming: 5 bases; junction bases outside the gene matches: 4. CDR3 sequence reads: CASSIGGRGTEAFF. Written as DNA, the CDR3 is TGTGCCAGTAGTATAGGCGGCAGGGGGACTGAAGCTTTCTTT.

The J gene is TRBJ1-5, the V gene TRBV19; 8 nucleotides line up with TRBD1. V gave up 6 bases and J gave up 3 bases; unmatched junction bases: 10. Germline lookup yields CDR1 LNHDA and CDR2 SQIVND (reference sequence). The CDR3 spans 16 residues. Written as DNA, the CDR3 is TGTGCCAGTAGAAACCCCCGGGACAGGCACAATCAGCCCCAGCATTTT. Protein product: CASRNPRDRHNQPQHF. The complete variable domain, with remaining parts taken from reference TRBV19 and TRBJ1-5, reads DGGITQSPKYLFRKEGQNVTLSCEQNLNHDAMYWYRQDPGQGLRLIYYSQIVNDFQKGDIAEGYSVSREKKESFPLTVTSAQKNPTAFYLCASRNPRDRHNQPQHFGDGTRLSIL.

In DNA, the CDR3 is TGTGCCAGCAGCTCGACAGGGCAAAGGGATGGCTACACCTTC. Protein product: CASSSTGQRDGYTF. The chain has TRBV7-9 and TRBJ1-2, with TRBD1 matching 7 bases. After removal of 4 bases from V and 6 bases from J, the junction contained 8 bases not matched to a gene. This CDR3 is built from 14 residues. Germline-derived CDR1 and CDR2 are SEHNR and FQNEAQ (reference sequence).

The chain uses TRBV7-2 and TRBJ2-1; 9 nucleotides align to TRBD2. V lost 6 bases to trimming and J lost 4 bases; unmatched junction nucleotides: 7. Germline lookup yields CDR1 SGHTA and CDR2 FQGNSA. This CDR3 is 15 amino acids long. The CDR3: CASSLRLAEYNEQFF. Written as DNA, the CDR3 is TGTGCCAGCAGTTTAAGACTAGCGGAATACAATGAGCAGTTCTTC.